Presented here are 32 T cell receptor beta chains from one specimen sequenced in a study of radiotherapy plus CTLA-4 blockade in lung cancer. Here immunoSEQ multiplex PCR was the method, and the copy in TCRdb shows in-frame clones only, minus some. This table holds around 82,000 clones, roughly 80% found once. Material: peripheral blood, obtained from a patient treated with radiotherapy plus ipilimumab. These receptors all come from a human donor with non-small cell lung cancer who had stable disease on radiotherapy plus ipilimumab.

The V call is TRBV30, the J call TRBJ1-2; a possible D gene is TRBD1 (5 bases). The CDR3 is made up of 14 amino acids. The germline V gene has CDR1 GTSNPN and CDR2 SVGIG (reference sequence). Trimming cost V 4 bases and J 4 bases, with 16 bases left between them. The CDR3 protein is CAWTRKGEVYGYTF. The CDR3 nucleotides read TGTGCCTGGACGAGGAAAGGGGAGGTCTATGGCTACACCTTC.

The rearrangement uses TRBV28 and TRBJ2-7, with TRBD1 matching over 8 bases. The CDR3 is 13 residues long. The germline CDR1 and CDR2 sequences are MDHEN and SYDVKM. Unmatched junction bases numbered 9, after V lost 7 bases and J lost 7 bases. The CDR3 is CASIGQGRGEQYF. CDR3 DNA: TGTGCCAGCATTGGACAGGGCAGGGGGGAGCAGTACTTC. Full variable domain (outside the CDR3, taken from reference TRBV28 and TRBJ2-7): DVKVTQSSRYLVKRTGEKVFLECVQDMDHENMFWYRQDPGLGLRLIYFSYDVKMKEKGDIPEGYSVSREKKERFSLILESASTNQTSMYLCASIGQGRGEQYFGPGTRLTVT.

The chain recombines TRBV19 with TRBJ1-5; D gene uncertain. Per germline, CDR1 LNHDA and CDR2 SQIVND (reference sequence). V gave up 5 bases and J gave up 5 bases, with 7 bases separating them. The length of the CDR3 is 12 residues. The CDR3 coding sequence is TGTGCCAGTAGTTATATAGATCAGCCCCAGCATTTT. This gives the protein CASSYIDQPQHF.

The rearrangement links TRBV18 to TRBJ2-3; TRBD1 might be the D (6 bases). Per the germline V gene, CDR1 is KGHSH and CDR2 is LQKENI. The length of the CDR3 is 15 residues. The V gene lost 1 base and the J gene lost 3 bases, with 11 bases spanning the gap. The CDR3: CASSPLAGATDTQYF. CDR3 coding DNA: TGTGCCAGCTCACCACTGGCAGGGGCGACAGATACGCAGTATTTT.

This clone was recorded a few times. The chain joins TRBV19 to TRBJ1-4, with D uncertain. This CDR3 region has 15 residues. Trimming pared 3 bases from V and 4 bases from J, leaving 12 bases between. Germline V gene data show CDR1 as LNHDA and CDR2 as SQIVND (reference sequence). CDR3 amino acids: CASSIQSGFNEKLFF. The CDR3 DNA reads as TGTGCCAGTAGTATTCAATCGGGCTTTAATGAAAAACTGTTTTTT.

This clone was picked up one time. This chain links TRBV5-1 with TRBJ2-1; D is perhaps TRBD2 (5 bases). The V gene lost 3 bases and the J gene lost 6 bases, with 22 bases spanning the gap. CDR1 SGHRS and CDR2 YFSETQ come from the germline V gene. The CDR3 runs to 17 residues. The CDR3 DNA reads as TGCGCCAGCAGCTCCCCCGCGGGCCTCAACGCGGGCAATGAGCAGTTCTTC. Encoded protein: CASSSPAGLNAGNEQFF.

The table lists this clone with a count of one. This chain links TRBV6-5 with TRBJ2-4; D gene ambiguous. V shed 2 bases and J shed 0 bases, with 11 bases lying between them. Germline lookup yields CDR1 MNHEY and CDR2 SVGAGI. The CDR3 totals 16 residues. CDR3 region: CASSYSSDLAKNIQYF. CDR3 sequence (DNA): TGTGCCAGCAGTTACAGTTCCGATCTAGCCAAAAACATTCAGTACTTC.

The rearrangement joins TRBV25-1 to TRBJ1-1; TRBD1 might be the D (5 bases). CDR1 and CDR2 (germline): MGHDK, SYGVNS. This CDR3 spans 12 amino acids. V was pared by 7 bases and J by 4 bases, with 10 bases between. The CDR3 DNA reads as TGTGCCAGCACAGGGTTTGGCACTGAAGCTTTCTTT. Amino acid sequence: CASTGFGTEAFF.

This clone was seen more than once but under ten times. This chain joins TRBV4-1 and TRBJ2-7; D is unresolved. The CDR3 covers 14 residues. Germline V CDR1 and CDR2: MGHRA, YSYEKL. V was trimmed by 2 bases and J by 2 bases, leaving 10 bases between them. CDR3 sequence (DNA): TGCGCCAGCAGCCAAAGTCTAGTTACCTACGAGCAGTACTTC. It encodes CASSQSLVTYEQYF.

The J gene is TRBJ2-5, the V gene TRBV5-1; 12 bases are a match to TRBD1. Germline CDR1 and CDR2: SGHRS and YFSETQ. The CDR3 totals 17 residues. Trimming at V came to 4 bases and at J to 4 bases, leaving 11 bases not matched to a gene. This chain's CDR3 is CASSLGAGQGARETQYF. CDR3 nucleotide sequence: TGCGCCAGCAGCCTTGGTGCGGGACAGGGGGCGAGAGAGACCCAGTACTTC.

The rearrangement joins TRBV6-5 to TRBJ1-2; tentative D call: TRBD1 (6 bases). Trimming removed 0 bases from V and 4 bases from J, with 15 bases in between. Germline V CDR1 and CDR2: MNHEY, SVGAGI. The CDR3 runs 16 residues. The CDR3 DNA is TGTGCCAGCAGTTACTCGAGGGGGGGCGCATCCTATGGCTACACCTTC. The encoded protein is CASSYSRGGASYGYTF.

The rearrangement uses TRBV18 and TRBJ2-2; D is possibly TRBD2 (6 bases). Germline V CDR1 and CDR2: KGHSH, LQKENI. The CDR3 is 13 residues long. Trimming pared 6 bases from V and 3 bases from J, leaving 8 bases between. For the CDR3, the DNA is TGTGCCAGCTCGCGGGAATACACCGGGGAGCTGTTTTTT. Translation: CASSREYTGELFF.

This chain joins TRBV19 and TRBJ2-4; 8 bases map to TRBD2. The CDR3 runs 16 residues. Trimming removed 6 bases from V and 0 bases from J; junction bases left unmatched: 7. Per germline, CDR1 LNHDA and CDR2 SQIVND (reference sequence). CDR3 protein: CASRDLAGLAKNIQYF. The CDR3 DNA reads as TGTGCCAGTAGGGACTTAGCGGGGCTAGCCAAAAACATTCAGTACTTC.

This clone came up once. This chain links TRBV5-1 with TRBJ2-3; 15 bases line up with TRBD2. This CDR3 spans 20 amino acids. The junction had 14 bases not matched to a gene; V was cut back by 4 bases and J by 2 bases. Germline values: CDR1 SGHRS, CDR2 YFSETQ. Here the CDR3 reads CASSQAIMGLAGGNTDTQYF. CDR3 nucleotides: TGCGCCAGCAGCCAAGCAATAATGGGACTAGCGGGGGGAAACACAGATACGCAGTATTTT.

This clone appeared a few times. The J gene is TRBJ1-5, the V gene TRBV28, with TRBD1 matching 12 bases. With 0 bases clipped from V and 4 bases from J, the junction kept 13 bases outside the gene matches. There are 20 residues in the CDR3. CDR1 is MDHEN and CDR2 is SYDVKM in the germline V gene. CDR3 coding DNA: TGTGCCAGCAGTTTATGGTCCCTAAGGAGGGACAGGGGGCTTAATCAGCCCCAGCATTTT. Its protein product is CASSLWSLRRDRGLNQPQHF.

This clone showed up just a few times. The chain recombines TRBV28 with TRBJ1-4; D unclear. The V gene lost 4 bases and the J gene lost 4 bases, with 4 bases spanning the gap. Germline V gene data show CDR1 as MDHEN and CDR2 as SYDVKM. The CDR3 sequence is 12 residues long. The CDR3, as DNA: TGTGCCAGCAGTTCCTTTAATGAAAAACTGTTTTTT. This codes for CASSSFNEKLFF.

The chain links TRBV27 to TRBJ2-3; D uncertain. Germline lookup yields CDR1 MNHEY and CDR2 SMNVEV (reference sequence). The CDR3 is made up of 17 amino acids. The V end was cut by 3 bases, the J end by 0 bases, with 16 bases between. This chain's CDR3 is CASSFLPGSTSTDTQYF. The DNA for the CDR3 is TGTGCCAGCAGTTTCCTCCCCGGGTCAACTAGCACAGATACGCAGTATTTT.

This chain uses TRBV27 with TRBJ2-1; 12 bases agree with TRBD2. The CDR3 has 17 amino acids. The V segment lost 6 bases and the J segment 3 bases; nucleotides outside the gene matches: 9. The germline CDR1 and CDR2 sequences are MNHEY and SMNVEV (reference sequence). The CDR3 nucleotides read TGTGCCAGCAGCGATCCCAAGGGACTAGCGGGCTACAATGAGCAGTTCTTC. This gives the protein CASSDPKGLAGYNEQFF.

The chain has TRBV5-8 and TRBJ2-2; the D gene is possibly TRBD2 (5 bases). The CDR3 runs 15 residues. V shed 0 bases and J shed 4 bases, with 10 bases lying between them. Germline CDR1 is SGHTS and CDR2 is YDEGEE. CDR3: CASSLGGMATGELFF. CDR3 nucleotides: TGTGCCAGCAGCTTGGGAGGGATGGCCACCGGGGAGCTGTTTTTT. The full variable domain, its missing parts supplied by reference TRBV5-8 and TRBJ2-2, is EAGVTQSPTHLIKTRGQQATLRCSPISGHTSVYWYQQALGLGLQFLLWYDEGEERNRGNFPPRFSGRQFPNYSSELNVNALELEDSALYLCASSLGGMATGELFFGEGSRLTVL.

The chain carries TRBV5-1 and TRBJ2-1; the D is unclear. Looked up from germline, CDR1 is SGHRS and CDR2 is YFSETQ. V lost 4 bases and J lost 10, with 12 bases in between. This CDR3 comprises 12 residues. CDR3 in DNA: TGCGCCAGCAGCCCCAGCCAATGGGAGCAGTTCTTC. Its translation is CASSPSQWEQFF.

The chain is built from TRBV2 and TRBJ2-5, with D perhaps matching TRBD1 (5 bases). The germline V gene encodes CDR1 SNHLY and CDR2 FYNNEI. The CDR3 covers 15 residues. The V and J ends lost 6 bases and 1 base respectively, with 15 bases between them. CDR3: CASRVQGLSQETQYF. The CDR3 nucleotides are TGTGCCAGCAGGGTTCAGGGTTTGTCCCAAGAGACCCAGTACTTC.

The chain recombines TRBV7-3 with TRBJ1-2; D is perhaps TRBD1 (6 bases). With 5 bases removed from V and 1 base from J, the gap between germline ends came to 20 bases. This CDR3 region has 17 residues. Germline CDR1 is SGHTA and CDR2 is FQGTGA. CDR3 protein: CASSPAPTGGLNYGYTF. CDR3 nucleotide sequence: TGTGCCAGCAGCCCTGCGCCTACGGGGGGGCTTAACTATGGCTACACCTTC. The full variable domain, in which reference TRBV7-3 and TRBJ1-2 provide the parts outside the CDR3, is GAGVSQTPSNKVTEKGKYVELRCDPISGHTALYWYRQSLGQGPEFLIYFQGTGAADDSGLPNDRFFAVRPEGSVSTLKIQRTERGDSAVYLCASSPAPTGGLNYGYTFGSGTRLTVV.

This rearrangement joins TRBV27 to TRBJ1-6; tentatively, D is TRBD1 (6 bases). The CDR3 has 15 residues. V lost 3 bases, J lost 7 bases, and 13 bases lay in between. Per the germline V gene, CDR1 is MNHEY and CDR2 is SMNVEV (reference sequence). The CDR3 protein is CASSFEGVRNSPLHF. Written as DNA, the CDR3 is TGTGCCAGCAGTTTTGAGGGGGTGAGGAATTCACCCCTCCACTTT.

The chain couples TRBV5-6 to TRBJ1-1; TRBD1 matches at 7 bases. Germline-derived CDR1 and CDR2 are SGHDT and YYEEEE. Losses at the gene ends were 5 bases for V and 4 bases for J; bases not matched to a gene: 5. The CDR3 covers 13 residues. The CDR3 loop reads CASSLQGGTEAFF. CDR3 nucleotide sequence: TGTGCCAGCAGTCTCCAGGGGGGCACTGAAGCTTTCTTT.

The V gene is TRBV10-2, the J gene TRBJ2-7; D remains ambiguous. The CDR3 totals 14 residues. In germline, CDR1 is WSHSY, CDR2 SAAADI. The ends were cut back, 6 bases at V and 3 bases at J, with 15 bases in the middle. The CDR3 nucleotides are TGCGCCAGCAGCTTGGACCCCTCTGGCTACGAGCAGTACTTC. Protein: CASSLDPSGYEQYF.

The CDR3 sequence is CASSPPGPLAKNIQYF. The CDR3 DNA reads TGTGCCAGCAGTCCCCCAGGGCCACTGGCCAAAAACATTCAGTACTTC. The J gene is TRBJ2-4, the V gene TRBV28, with D maybe TRBD1 (5 bases). The CDR3 is made up of 16 amino acids. The V and J ends lost 5 bases and 1 base respectively, with 15 bases between them. The germline V gene encodes CDR1 MDHEN and CDR2 SYDVKM.

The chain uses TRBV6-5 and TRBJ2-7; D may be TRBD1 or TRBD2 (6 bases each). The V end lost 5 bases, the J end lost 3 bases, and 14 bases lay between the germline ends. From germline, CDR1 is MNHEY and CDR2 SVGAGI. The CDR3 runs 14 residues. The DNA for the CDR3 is TGTGCCAGCAGTGAGGGGGGCCCTTACTACGAGCAGTACTTC. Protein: CASSEGGPYYEQYF.

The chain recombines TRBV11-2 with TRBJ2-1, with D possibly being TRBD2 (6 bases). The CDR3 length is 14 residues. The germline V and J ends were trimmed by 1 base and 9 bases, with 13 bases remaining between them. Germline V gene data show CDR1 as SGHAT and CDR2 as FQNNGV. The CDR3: CASSLAGGTGEQFF. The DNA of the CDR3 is TGTGCCAGCAGCTTAGCCGGAGGGACTGGTGAGCAGTTCTTC.

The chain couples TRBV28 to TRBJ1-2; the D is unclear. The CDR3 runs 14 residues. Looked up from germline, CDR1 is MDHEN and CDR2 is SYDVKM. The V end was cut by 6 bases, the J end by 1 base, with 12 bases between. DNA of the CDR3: TGTGCCAGCAGCCGCCAGCGGGGTAACTATGGCTACACCTTC. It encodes CASSRQRGNYGYTF.

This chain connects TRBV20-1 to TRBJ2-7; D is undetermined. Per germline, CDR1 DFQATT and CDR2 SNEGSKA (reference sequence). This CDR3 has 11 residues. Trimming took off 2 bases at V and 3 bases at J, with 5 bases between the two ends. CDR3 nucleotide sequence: TGCAGTGCTAGACCTCTCTACGAGCAGTACTTC. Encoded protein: CSARPLYEQYF.

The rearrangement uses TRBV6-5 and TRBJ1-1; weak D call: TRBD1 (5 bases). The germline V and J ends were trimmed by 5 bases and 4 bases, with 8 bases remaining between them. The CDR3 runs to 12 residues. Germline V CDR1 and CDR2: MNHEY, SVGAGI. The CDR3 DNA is TGTGCCAGCAGTGCAGGGAGCACTGAAGCTTTCTTT. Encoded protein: CASSAGSTEAFF.

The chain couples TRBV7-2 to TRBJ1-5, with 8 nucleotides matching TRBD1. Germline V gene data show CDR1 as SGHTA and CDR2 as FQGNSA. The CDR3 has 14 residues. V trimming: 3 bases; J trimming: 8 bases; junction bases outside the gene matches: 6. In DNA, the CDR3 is TGTGCCAGCAGCTTCGGACAGGGCACGGAGCCCCAGCATTTT. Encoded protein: CASSFGQGTEPQHF. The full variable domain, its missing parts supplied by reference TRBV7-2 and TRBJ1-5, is GAGVSQSPSNKVTEKGKDVELRCDPISGHTALYWYRQSLGQGLEFLIYFQGNSAPDKSGLPSDRFSAERTGGSVSTLTIQRTQQEDSAVYLCASSFGQGTEPQHFGDGTRLSIL.